This T cell receptor (beta chain) was found in a study of blood T cell repertoires in COVID-19. Study at large: Sources were T cells, B-cell-depleted T cells, or PBMCs; the material itself was cDNA or gDNA.

Sequencing used immunoSEQ multiplex PCR; TCRdb keeps in-frame clones, though not all of them. The sample lists approximately 200,000 clones; around 88% were seen once. Germline-derived CDR1 and CDR2 are MDHEN and SYDVKM. Trimming took off 7 bases at V and 3 bases at J, with 13 bases between the two ends. The CDR3 covers 13 residues. This chain links TRBV28 with TRBJ2-7; TRBD2 is a possible D gene (6 bases). Sample: PBMCs or T cells enriched from blood (not recorded which). The receptor was isolated from a woman younger than 45 who had recovered from COVID-19. The DNA for the CDR3 is TGTGCCAGCAAAACGGGGGACCGCTACGAGCAGTACTTC. Its protein product is CASKTGDRYEQYF.